Shown below are 32 T cell receptor beta chains from a single sample sequenced in a study of T cells in Graves' hyperthyroidism and ophthalmopathy. Amplified regions were TCR beta CDR3 sequences from RNA transcripts. RT-PCR in the first round (using the HTBI primer set) targeted the TCR CDR3. TCRdb reprocessed the multiplex PCR reads with MiXCR, giving one entry per CDR3 protein. The data hold roughly 360,000 distinct CDR3 sequences, with about 13% observed a single time. The sample taken for sequencing was blood. The origin of the receptors is a man aged 30 to 45 with Graves' hyperthyroidism that later progressed to Graves' ophthalmopathy.

The table lists this clonotype with a few counts. The chain recombines TRBV7-9 with TRBJ1-2, with D uncertain. CDR3 length: 14 residues. V gave up 3 bases and J gave up 7 bases, with 15 bases separating them. Per germline, CDR1 SEHNR and CDR2 FQNEAQ (reference sequence). CDR3: CASSLTSLKAGYTF. The CDR3 DNA reads as TGTGCCAGCAGCTTGACATCCTTAAAGGCTGGCTACACCTTC.

This chain connects TRBV9 to TRBJ2-2; D perhaps matches TRBD1 (5 bases). The germline V and J ends were trimmed by 3 bases and 8 bases, with 8 bases remaining between them. From germline, CDR1 is SGDLS and CDR2 YYNGEE. The CDR3 extends over 12 amino acids. The CDR3, as DNA: TGTGCCAGCAGCGCCACAGGAGGGGAGCTGTTTTTT. Translating gives CASSATGGELFF. The full variable domain, with the rest looked up from reference TRBV9 and TRBJ2-2, is DSGVTQTPKHLITATGQRVTLRCSPRSGDLSVYWYQQSLDQGLQFLIQYYNGEERAKGNILERFSAQQFPDLHSELNLSSLELGDSALYFCASSATGGELFFGEGSRLTVL.

This clonotype was seen more than once but under ten times. This chain connects TRBV11-2 to TRBJ2-2; D may be TRBD1 (6 bases). This CDR3 contains 15 residues. CDR1 and CDR2 (germline): SGHAT, FQNNGV. V shed 9 bases and J shed 2 bases, with 16 bases lying between them. CDR3 DNA: TGTGCCAGTTTGGACAGAGCTATCAACACCGGGGAGCTGTTTTTT. Protein product: CASLDRAINTGELFF.

The rearrangement joins TRBV5-1 to TRBJ2-5; maybe TRBD2 (6 bases). Germline loops: CDR1 SGHRS, CDR2 YFSETQ. V lost 0 bases and J 5 bases, leaving 17 bases between the germline ends. The CDR3 contains 16 residues. DNA of the CDR3: TGCGCCAGCAGCTTGGTTGGCGGGACGGGAGCGGAGACCCAGTACTTC. It codes for CASSLVGGTGAETQYF.

As for this clonotype: Possible read error: a much larger clone is one base away. V and J are TRBV5-1 and TRBJ2-3; no definite D call. The J call may be incorrect, as the DNA end agrees better with TRBJ1-5. The V gene's germline CDR1 is SGHRS and CDR2 YFSETQ. The CDR3 covers 13 residues. As DNA, the CDR3 is TGCGCCAGCAGCTCTCCTAGCACAGATACGCAGCATTTT. This encodes CASSSPSTDTQHF.

The chain uses TRBV3-1 and TRBJ1-2, with D possibly TRBD1 on 5 matching bases. CDR1 and CDR2 (germline): LGHDT, YNNKEL (reference sequence). V was pared by 3 bases and J by 4 bases, with 15 bases between. The CDR3 sequence is 15 residues long. CDR3 loop: CASSQGGSSLYGYTF. The CDR3 region has the DNA TGTGCCAGCAGCCAGGGGGGGAGTAGCCTCTATGGCTACACCTTC.

The sample holds many counts of this clonotype. The genes are TRBV12-3 or TRBV12-4 and TRBJ2-5; D is ambiguous. V was trimmed by 4 bases and J by 1 base, leaving 13 bases between them. This CDR3 has 15 residues. The CDR3 DNA reads as TGTGCCAGCAGTTCTACGACAAACCTCCAAGAGACCCAGTACTTC. This gives the protein CASSSTTNLQETQYF.

This clonotype has ten or more counts. This chain connects TRBV30 to TRBJ2-5, with unresolved D. CDR3 length equals 12 residues. The V gene lost 0 bases and the J gene lost 4 bases, with 6 bases spanning the gap. From germline, CDR1 is GTSNPN and CDR2 SVGIG (reference sequence). The CDR3 reads CAWSVGPETQYF. CDR3 nucleotides: TGTGCCTGGAGTGTGGGTCCAGAGACCCAGTACTTC.

Ten or more counts support this clonotype. The chain uses TRBV4-1 and TRBJ2-7; TRBD2 might be the D (5 bases). The germline V gene has CDR1 MGHRA and CDR2 YSYEKL. Trimming left V 2 bases short and J 0 bases short, with 8 bases between. The length of the CDR3 is 14 residues. As DNA, the CDR3 is TGCGCCAGCAGCCAATGGGAGCTCTCCTACGAGCAGTACTTC. Amino acid sequence: CASSQWELSYEQYF.

The sample holds a few counts of this clonotype. The V call is TRBV12-3 or TRBV12-4, the J call TRBJ1-6; tentative D call: TRBD1 (6 bases). This CDR3 contains 15 residues. The germline V and J ends were trimmed by 5 bases and 5 bases, with 13 bases remaining between them. The chain's CDR3 is CASSPRQGNNSPLHF. CDR3 coding DNA: TGTGCCAGCAGTCCTAGGCAGGGGAATAATTCACCCCTCCACTTT.

The chain recombines TRBV20-1 with TRBJ1-5; 8 nucleotides match TRBD1. V lost 7 bases to trimming and J lost 4 bases; unmatched junction nucleotides: 3. This CDR3 has 12 amino acids. CDR1 and CDR2 from the germline V gene are DFQATT and SNEGSKA (reference sequence). CDR3 sequence: CSGRTGNQPQHF. DNA of the CDR3: TGCAGTGGCAGGACAGGGAATCAGCCCCAGCATTTT.

The rearrangement links TRBV5-6 to TRBJ2-3; D may be TRBD1 or TRBD2 (6 bases each). Germline-derived CDR1 and CDR2 are SGHDT and YYEEEE. V lost 4 bases, J lost 0 bases, and 18 bases lay in between. CDR3 length equals 17 residues. The CDR3: CASSQRSGAPSTDTQYF. CDR3 bases: TGTGCCAGCAGCCAGCGATCGGGGGCCCCTAGCACAGATACGCAGTATTTT.

The sample holds a few counts of this clonotype. The V gene is TRBV29-1, the J gene TRBJ1-1; D uncertain. CDR1 and CDR2 (germline): SQVTM, ANQGSEA. This CDR3 is 11 amino acids long. V shed 6 bases and J shed 7 bases, with 12 bases lying between them. The CDR3 protein is CSVKKGIEAFF. In nucleotides, the CDR3 is TGCAGCGTCAAGAAGGGCATTGAAGCTTTCTTT.

This clonotype was seen a handful of times. This chain joins TRBV11-2 and TRBJ2-5, with 7 nucleotides matching TRBD2. J lost 4 bases, V lost 3 bases, and 8 bases had no gene match. Germline CDR1 and CDR2: SGHAT and FQNNGV. The length of the CDR3 is 15 residues. The CDR3 is CASSFEGGPGETQYF. CDR3 in DNA: TGTGCCAGCAGCTTTGAGGGAGGGCCAGGAGAGACCCAGTACTTC.

This chain links TRBV19 with TRBJ2-5, with TRBD1 identical over 7 bases. After removal of 10 bases from V and 1 base from J, the junction contained 6 bases not matched to a gene. This CDR3 comprises 13 residues. The germline V gene has CDR1 LNHDA and CDR2 SQIVND (reference sequence). The CDR3 spells CATSDRAQETQYF. The CDR3 region has the DNA TGTGCCACCTCCGACAGGGCCCAAGAGACCCAGTACTTC.

This clonotype was counted a few times. This sequence joins TRBV5-6 and TRBJ1-2, with 9 bases matching TRBD1. Germline lookup yields CDR1 SGHDT and CDR2 YYEEEE. Germline trimming cut 6 bases from V and 7 bases from J; bases unmatched to any gene: 10. CDR3 size: 14 residues. Written as DNA, the CDR3 is TGTGCCAGCAACATTCCGGGACAGGGTACTGGCTACACCTTC. Translated: CASNIPGQGTGYTF.

This clonotype was observed at least ten times. This rearrangement joins TRBV5-1 to TRBJ1-1, with TRBD1 matching 8 bases. Germline trimming cut 4 bases from V and 0 bases from J; bases unmatched to any gene: 8. This CDR3 has 16 amino acids. Germline assignment: CDR1 SGHRS and CDR2 YFSETQ. The CDR3 loop is CASSARQGSMNTEAFF. CDR3 in DNA: TGCGCCAGCAGCGCCCGACAGGGGTCCATGAACACTGAAGCTTTCTTT. The entire variable domain, with the rest obtained from reference TRBV5-1 and TRBJ1-1, is as follows: KAGVTQTPRYLIKTRGQQVTLSCSPISGHRSVSWYQQTPGQGLQFLFEYFSETQRNKGNFPGRFSGRQFSNSRSEMNVSTLELGDSALYLCASSARQGSMNTEAFFGQGTRLTVV.

This clonotype was counted many times. V and J are TRBV5-1 and TRBJ1-6, with D possibly TRBD1 on 5 matching bases. Germline loops: CDR1 SGHRS, CDR2 YFSETQ. The CDR3 length is 15 residues. Trimming took off 0 bases at V and 6 bases at J, with 10 bases between the two ends. CDR3 nucleotide sequence: TGCGCCAGCAGCTTGGATGGACACCTTAATTCACCCCTCCACTTT. This gives the protein CASSLDGHLNSPLHF.

This clonotype was observed at least ten times. The chain carries TRBV30 and TRBJ1-4; 9 bases map to TRBD1. Unmatched junction bases numbered 4, after V lost 5 bases and J lost 0 bases. The CDR3 consists of 15 residues. Per germline, CDR1 GTSNPN and CDR2 SVGIG (reference sequence). The CDR3 spells CAWGGDRATNEKLFF. In DNA, the CDR3 is TGTGCCTGGGGGGGGGACAGGGCAACTAATGAAAAACTGTTTTTT.

This clonotype was recorded many times. V usage is TRBV20-1 and J usage is TRBJ2-5; TRBD1 might be the D (6 bases). The V and J ends lost 4 bases and 2 bases respectively, with 8 bases between them. The CDR3 spans 12 residues. Germline CDR1 reads DFQATT; CDR2 reads SNEGSKA (reference sequence). In DNA, the CDR3 is TGCAGTGCTAAGACAGGACAAGAGACCCAGTACTTC. It codes for CSAKTGQETQYF.

Many counts were recorded for this clonotype. The J gene is TRBJ2-1, the V gene TRBV12-5; 8 bases fit TRBD1. Per the germline V gene, CDR1 is LGHNT and CDR2 is FRNRAP. The CDR3 is made up of 16 amino acids. After removal of 1 base from V and 7 bases from J, the junction contained 9 bases not matched to a gene. The CDR3 is CASGLGRDRLRNEQFF. For the CDR3, the DNA is TGTGCTAGTGGTTTGGGCCGGGACAGGCTGAGAAATGAGCAGTTCTTC.

This clonotype was counted a few times. The chain combines TRBV7-2 with TRBJ1-3; TRBD1 might be the D (6 bases). The V end was cut by 4 bases, the J end by 0 bases, with 16 bases between. The CDR3 is made up of 17 amino acids. CDR1 and CDR2 from the germline V gene are SGHTA and FQGNSA. The CDR3 DNA reads TGTGCCAGCAGCTCGAACATGAGGGGGGCCTCTGGAAACACCATATATTTT. This gives the protein CASSSNMRGASGNTIYF.

This clonotype showed up many times. The genes are TRBV12-3 or TRBV12-4 and TRBJ1-6; D unclear. Trimming stripped 5 bases from V and 13 bases from J, with 18 bases between. This CDR3 comprises 14 residues. CDR3 nucleotides: TGTGCCAGCAGTCTTGGCCCTGTATCGATGCCCCTCCACTTT. Amino acid sequence: CASSLGPVSMPLHF.

This clonotype was seen more than once but under ten times. This chain connects TRBV3-1 to TRBJ2-5, with D possibly being TRBD1 or TRBD2 (8 bases each). Germline V gene data show CDR1 as LGHDT and CDR2 as YNNKEL (reference sequence). This CDR3 contains 19 residues. The V end was cut by 4 bases, the J end by 2 bases, with 26 bases between. CDR3: CASSPWTGRSGGVQETQYF. The CDR3 nucleotides are TGTGCCAGCAGCCCGTGGACAGGGAGGAGCGGGGGAGTTCAAGAGACCCAGTACTTC.

This clonotype came up many times. This chain joins TRBV6-5 and TRBJ2-7, with TRBD2 matching over 7 bases. The V gene's germline CDR1 is MNHEY and CDR2 SVGAGI. V was clipped by 0 bases and J by 9 bases; unmatched bases: 8. This CDR3 has 14 amino acids. The CDR3 sequence is CASSYSRLAEGQYF. The CDR3 DNA sequence: TGTGCCAGCAGTTACTCGAGACTAGCTGAGGGGCAGTACTTC.

This clonotype was recorded at least ten times. The V gene is TRBV7-2, the J gene TRBJ1-6, with D hard to call. V was cut by 2 bases and J by 6 bases, with 11 bases left in between. The CDR3 is made up of 15 amino acids. The germline V gene has CDR1 SGHTA and CDR2 FQGNSA. The CDR3 spells CASSLSSGSNSPLHF. Written as DNA, the CDR3 is TGTGCCAGCAGCTTATCATCGGGTTCTAATTCACCCCTCCACTTT.

This clonotype was found a few times. This chain joins TRBV4-2 and TRBJ2-7, with D possibly matching TRBD1 (5 bases). From germline, CDR1 is LGHNA and CDR2 YNFKEQ. V lost 3 bases to trimming and J lost 2 bases, with 14 bases between them. The length of the CDR3 is 15 residues. The CDR3 DNA reads TGTGCCAGCAGCCATCCGCGCAGGGATACCTACGAGCAGTACTTC. This encodes CASSHPRRDTYEQYF.

V usage is TRBV28 and J usage is TRBJ1-2, with a weak D call TRBD1 (5 bases). The CDR3 runs to 15 residues. CDR1 is MDHEN and CDR2 is SYDVKM in the germline V gene. The V end was cut by 8 bases, the J end by 4 bases, with 20 bases between. This CDR3 is CASERFRDLGYGYTF. CDR3 in DNA: TGTGCCAGCGAGAGGTTCAGGGACTTAGGCTATGGCTACACCTTC.

This clonotype was counted ten times or more. The J gene is TRBJ1-1, the V gene TRBV30, with no clear D. Trimming removed 8 bases at V and 1 base at J, with 8 bases between. This CDR3 comprises 11 residues. Germline CDR1 GTSNPN, CDR2 SVGIG (reference sequence). CDR3 protein: CARLGNTEAFF. The CDR3 coding sequence is TGTGCCCGGCTGGGGAACACTGAAGCTTTCTTT.

The V and J genes are TRBV9 and TRBJ1-2; D remains unclear. The CDR3 runs to 14 residues. Germline V lookup: CDR1 SGDLS, CDR2 YYNGEE. V was cut by 2 bases and J by 4 bases, with 12 bases left in between. As DNA, the CDR3 is TGTGCCAGCAGCGTGGGGAATCAAATCTATGGCTACACCTTC. Translation: CASSVGNQIYGYTF.

This clonotype was detected ten times or more. The chain couples TRBV10-3 to TRBJ2-7, with TRBD1 as a possible D gene (5 bases). Per the germline V gene, CDR1 is ENHRY and CDR2 is SYGVKD. V dropped 4 bases and J dropped 2 bases, with 12 bases sitting between them. CDR3 length equals 14 residues. CDR3 DNA: TGTGCCATCAGTGGGGCAAGGGGAACCTACGAGCAGTACTTC. Translating gives CAISGARGTYEQYF.

In regard to this clonotype: A much larger clone lies one base from this, so it may be a read error. V gene TRBV30 combines with J gene TRBJ1-5, with D hard to call. Looked up from germline, CDR1 is GTSNPN and CDR2 is SVGIG (reference sequence). The CDR3 is 13 amino acids. Trimming removed 3 bases from V and 10 bases from J, with 16 bases in between. CDR3 sequence (DNA): TGTGCCTGGAGGGGATCCCAAGGTCATCCCCAGCATTTT. The encoded protein is CAWRGSQGHPQHF.